This T cell receptor (beta chain) was captured by sequencing in a study of shared clonotypes between healthy human individuals. About the study: Sampling drew on donors who were a couple of women and a few men aged 18 to 49.

Findings of the study overall: Estimated richness values were generally larger in naive subsets than in memory subsets.

Original analysis: As immunoSEQ supplied junction-only sequences (without quality scores), filtering differed. TCRdb's copy holds only in-frame clones and misses some; the assay was immunoSEQ multiplex PCR. V, J and clone size were drawn from that table, and D and trimming were deduced from the DNA. The sample contains more than 2 million clones, roughly 94% of which appear only once. Per the germline V gene, CDR1 is MNHEY and CDR2 is SVGAGI. Unmatched junction bases numbered 6, after V lost 5 bases and J lost 0 bases. This CDR3 region has 15 residues. A CD45RA+ naive subset and a CD45RA-negative memory subset were split from CD4+ cells. A note on this clone: Its cognate antigen is unknown.

The sequence was obtained from a man in his late teens or twenties in good health. Input material: naive CD4+ T cells sorted from blood. Subset meaning: CD45RA+ positively selected. This chain uses TRBV6-5 with TRBJ1-1; 7 bases are shared with TRBD1. In DNA form, the CDR3 reads TGTGCCAGCAGTCCACGGGGACAGTTGAACACTGAAGCTTTCTTT. Amino acids: CASSPRGQLNTEAFF.